This T cell receptor (beta chain) was sequenced in a study of regulatory dendritic cells for organ transplantation. Overall study results and limits: Regulatory dendritic cells appeared to expand memory CD8+ clones less than mature ones.

Clones were sequenced by immunoSEQ multiplex PCR, and TCRdb holds only the in-frame ones, with some missing. The sample includes about 10,000 clones, under 70% of them seen just once. The CDR3 sequence is 14 residues long. V was clipped by 6 bases and J by 5 bases; unmatched bases: 9. Germline lookup yields CDR1 MNHNY and CDR2 SVGAGI (reference sequence). This clone was observed a single time. Its cognate antigen is unknown. Allogeneic regulatory or mature dendritic cells were co-cultured for 5 days with CFSE-labeled sorted T cells at 1:10. CD4+ or CD8+ T cells were sorted as naive CD45RA+ or memory CD45RO+.

The chain recombines TRBV6-6 with TRBJ2-7; 8 positions match TRBD1. Sequenced input: naive CD4+ T cells from blood cultured with dendritic cells. Subset indicated: CD45RA+ naive T cells. The TCR was taken from a human donor in good health. The CDR3 DNA follows: TGTGCCAGCAGCGCATTGACAGGGGTCAACGAGCAGTACTTC. It is translated as CASSALTGVNEQYF.